Included here is one T cell receptor beta chain sequence, with context. CDR1 and CDR2 from the germline V gene are SSHAT and FNYEAQ (reference sequence). The CDR3 spans 13 residues. V gave up 8 bases and J gave up 5 bases, with 13 bases separating them. TCRdb fed the RT-PCR reads into MiXCR, producing one record per CDR3 protein. The data contain fewer than 800,000 distinct CDR3 sequences, 11% to 15% of them singletons. This rearrangement joins TRBV7-7 to TRBJ2-1; tentatively, D is TRBD1 or TRBD2 (6 bases each). Sequenced material: memory CD4+ T cells from blood. This sequence originates from a female donor in good health, serving as a healthy control. The CDR3 bases are TGTGCCAGCTCGCGGGACATAGACAATGAGCAGTTCTTC. Amino acids: CASSRDIDNEQFF.